The clone carrying this TCR beta chain was seen many times. One end of the junction does not line up with germline, which may come from a read error. This specimen comes from a study of T cells in Graves' hyperthyroidism and ophthalmopathy. Study background: Once the initial diagnosis was made, peripheral blood was obtained before any treatment.

Exclusions: uncontrolled infection, other autoimmune disease, pregnancy, lactation. Amplified regions were TCR beta CDR3 sequences from RNA transcripts. TCR CDR3 regions were first amplified by RT-PCR with HTBI primers. TCRdb itself ran the multiplex PCR reads through MiXCR, one entry per CDR3 protein. The sample holds about 400,000 distinct CDR3 sequences, 13% to 15% seen once. The CDR3 has 13 amino acids. This TCR was recovered from a woman in her twenties or thirties with Graves' ophthalmopathy. The rearrangement joins TRBV12-3 or TRBV12-4 to TRBJ1-2, with D unresolved. The material sequenced was blood. The CDR3 loop is CASTLGANYGYTF. The CDR3 DNA is TGTGCCAGCACTTTAGGCGCCAACTATGGCTACACCTTC.